This TCR beta chain was captured by sequencing in a study of shared clonotypes between healthy human individuals. General study findings and limits: Clonotype sharing across donors was expected to vary with sequencing depth.

In regard to this clone: Its antigen is unidentified.

When replicate PCRs were run on unsorted PBMC, they used 300 ng DNA, 25,000 to 30,000 T cell genomes. Clones were read by immunoSEQ multiplex PCR, and TCRdb kept only the in-frame ones, dropping some. The sample has some 470,000 clones, 76% seen once. The CDR3 has 13 amino acids. The J segment lost 5 bases and the V segment lost 4 bases, leaving 5 bases of the junction unmatched. Germline CDR1 MNHNY, CDR2 SVGAGI (reference sequence). All of the donors resided in Nashville, Tennessee, and each was a Caucasian adult. Sequenced input: PBMCs. This receptor was identified in a woman between 35 and 50 years old in good health. Some clones in this sample may be carry-over from other donors' samples. The chain uses TRBV6-6 and TRBJ2-7; 7 bases map to TRBD2. This CDR3 is CASSSREANEQYF. The CDR3 coding sequence is TGTGCCAGCAGTTCCCGGGAGGCCAACGAGCAGTACTTC.